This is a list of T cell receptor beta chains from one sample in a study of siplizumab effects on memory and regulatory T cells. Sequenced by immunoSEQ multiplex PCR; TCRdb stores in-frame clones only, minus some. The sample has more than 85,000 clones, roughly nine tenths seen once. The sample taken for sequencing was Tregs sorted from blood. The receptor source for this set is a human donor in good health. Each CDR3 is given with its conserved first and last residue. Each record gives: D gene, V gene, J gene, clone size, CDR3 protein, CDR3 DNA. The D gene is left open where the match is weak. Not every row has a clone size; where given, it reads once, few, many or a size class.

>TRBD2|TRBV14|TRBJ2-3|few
CASSQTRLAVFSTDTQYF
TGTGCCAGCAGCCAAACAAGGCTAGCGGTCTTTAGCACAGATACGCAGTATTTT
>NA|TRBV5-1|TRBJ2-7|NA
CASSPLRDYEQYF
TGCGCCAGCAGCCCCTTAAGGGACTACGAGCAGTACTTC
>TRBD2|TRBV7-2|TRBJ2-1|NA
CASSLAQGGSGKDQFF
TGTGCCAGCAGCTTAGCGCAAGGTGGAAGCGGGAAGGACCAGTTCTTC
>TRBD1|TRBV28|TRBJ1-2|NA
CASSLQGARGYTF
TGTGCCAGCAGTCTACAGGGGGCTCGTGGCTACACCTTC
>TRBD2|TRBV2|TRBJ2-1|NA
CASKFGGSSYNEQFF
TGTGCCAGCAAGTTTGGCGGGAGCTCCTACAATGAGCAGTTCTTC
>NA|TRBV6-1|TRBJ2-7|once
CASSAGRGFYEQYF
TGTGCCAGCAGTGCGGGCAGGGGTTTTTACGAGCAGTACTTC
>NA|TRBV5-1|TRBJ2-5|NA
CASSSSQETQYF
TGCGCCAGCAGCTCATCCCAAGAGACCCAGTACTTC
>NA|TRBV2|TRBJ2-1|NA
CASSDRGNYNEQFF
TGTGCCAGCAGTGACCGGGGGAACTACAATGAGCAGTTCTTC
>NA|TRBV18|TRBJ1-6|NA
CASSPTENSNSPLHF
TGTGCCAGCTCACCGACAGAGAACAGTAATTCACCCCTCCACTTT
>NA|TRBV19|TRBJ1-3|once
CASRSGQTGNTIYF
TGTGCCAGTAGATCTGGACAGACTGGAAACACCATATATTTT
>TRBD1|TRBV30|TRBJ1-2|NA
CAWRTGGFGYTF
TGTGCCTGGAGGACAGGGGGCTTTGGCTACACCTTC